The sequence of this T cell receptor (beta chain) was determined in a study of tumor and adjacent non-tumor tissue in lung cancer. TCRbeta libraries were built with three rounds of nested PCR, modified from ARM-PCR. TCRdb independently ran MiXCR on the multiplex PCR reads; one entry per CDR3 protein. This table has about 78,000 distinct CDR3 sequences, 75% to 90% appearing once. RNA was extracted from bulk tissue without any cell sorting. Study results and limitations: Higher tumor TCR diversity was associated with shorter survival. TCR diversity was significantly greater in tumor than normal lung tissue.

The CDR3 has 15 amino acids. CDR1 and CDR2 from the germline V gene are ENHRY and SYGVKD. To note about this clonotype: The target antigen is unknown. The germline gene is not matched at one end of the junction; a read error may be the cause.

The clonotype was recovered from a woman in her fifties or sixties with non-small cell lung cancer. J is TRBJ2-3 and V is TRBV10-3; the D gene could be TRBD1 or TRBD2 (6 bases each). The sequenced material came from lung tumor tissue. CDR3 loop: CAIIEGTTSIDTQYF. The DNA of the CDR3 is TGTGCCATCATTGAGGGGACAACTAGCATAGATACGCAGTATTTT.